Below are 24 T cell receptor beta chains sequenced from a single sample in a study of shared clonotypes between healthy human individuals. Naive CD8 cells lacked CD45RO and underwent positive selection for CCR7, leaving out terminally differentiated effector memory CD45RA+ cells. The data were produced by immunoSEQ multiplex PCR, yet TCRdb's version contains in-frame clones alone and is incomplete. The sample comprises fewer than 1 million clones, around 96% of which are singletons, and about 0.21% rests with the top ten. Sequencing was carried out using naive CD8+ T cells sorted from blood. The receptors were gathered from a man aged 30-40 years in good health.

This rearrangement joins TRBV5-1 to TRBJ2-3; 9 bases match TRBD2. CDR3 size: 15 residues. CDR1 and CDR2 from the germline V gene are SGHRS and YFSETQ. V dropped 2 bases and J dropped 2; count of bases not matched to a gene: 3. Here the CDR3 DNA reads TGCGCCAGCAGCTTAAGCGGGAGGACCACAGATACGCAGTATTTT. Translated, it gives CASSLSGRTTDTQYF.

The gene calls are TRBV11-2 and TRBJ1-4, with 7 bases lining up with TRBD1. With 5 bases clipped from V and 10 bases from J, the junction kept 7 bases outside the gene matches. Germline CDR1 and CDR2: SGHAT and FQNNGV. The CDR3 is made up of 13 amino acids. The CDR3, as DNA: TGTGCCAGCAGCCCCAGGGGGGTGGGAAAACTGTTTTTT. Amino acids: CASSPRGVGKLFF.

The chain is built from TRBV7-9 and TRBJ2-2; 10 bases match TRBD1. The CDR3 loop spans 17 amino acids. V shed 4 bases, J shed 4 bases, and the junction held 9 bases outside the gene matches. Germline assignment: CDR1 SEHNR and CDR2 FQNEAQ (reference sequence). Here the CDR3 reads CASSSGDRGIGTGELFF. The CDR3 region has the DNA TGTGCCAGCAGCTCCGGGGACAGGGGTATTGGCACCGGGGAGCTGTTTTTT.

J is TRBJ2-2 and V is TRBV27; D ambiguous. CDR3 length equals 14 residues. The ends were cut back, 7 bases at V and 7 bases at J, with 16 bases in the middle. CDR1 MNHEY and CDR2 SMNVEV come from the germline V gene (reference sequence). CDR3 residues: CASTRFFGVGELFF. CDR3 DNA sequence: TGTGCCAGCACCAGATTTTTTGGCGTCGGGGAGCTGTTTTTT.

J is TRBJ2-7 and V is TRBV5-1, with D perhaps being TRBD1 or TRBD2 (5 bases each). The germline V gene encodes CDR1 SGHRS and CDR2 YFSETQ. The CDR3 totals 14 residues. The V end was cut by 1 base, the J end by 7 bases, with 15 bases between. CDR3: CASSLSRGAREQYF. The CDR3, as DNA: TGCGCCAGCAGCTTGAGTCGAGGGGCTCGGGAGCAGTACTTC.

The rearrangement links TRBV28 to TRBJ2-4, with D possibly TRBD2 on 5 matching bases. V was cut by 5 bases and J by 7 bases, with 15 bases left in between. CDR1 and CDR2 from the germline V gene are MDHEN and SYDVKM. The CDR3 consists of 14 residues. The CDR3 sequence: CASSKDYDGNIQYF. CDR3 in DNA: TGTGCCAGCAGTAAAGACTACGATGGGAACATTCAGTACTTC.

V gene TRBV9 combines with J gene TRBJ2-7; 9 bases match TRBD2. Germline CDR1 is SGDLS and CDR2 is YYNGEE. J was trimmed by 5 bases and V by 6 bases; bases with no gene match: 6. This CDR3 has 13 residues. CDR3 protein: CASNPRGGDEQYF. As DNA, the CDR3 is TGTGCCAGCAACCCCCGCGGGGGGGACGAGCAGTACTTC.

V gene TRBV5-6 combines with J gene TRBJ2-5; 9 positions match TRBD2. Germline V gives CDR1 SGHDT, CDR2 YYEEEE. The trim removed 3 bases at V and 5 bases at J, leaving 11 bases unmatched. This CDR3 is built from 16 residues. CDR3 residues: CASSSSGIRTGETQYF. The DNA for the CDR3 is TGTGCCAGCAGCTCTAGCGGGATCCGCACTGGGGAGACCCAGTACTTC.

J is TRBJ2-7 and V is TRBV9; D is perhaps TRBD1 (5 bases). The CDR3 runs 16 residues. V was cut by 0 bases and J by 0 bases, with 13 bases left in between. Germline V lookup: CDR1 SGDLS, CDR2 YYNGEE. CDR3 nucleotides: TGTGCCAGCAGCGTAGAAAGGGGCGCCAGCTCCTACGAGCAGTACTTC. This translates into CASSVERGASSYEQYF.

The chain couples TRBV13 to TRBJ2-1; no clear D gene. Trimming left V 1 base short and J 6 bases short, with 10 bases between. The CDR3 is 14 amino acids. From germline, CDR1 is PRHDT and CDR2 FYEKMQ (reference sequence). The CDR3 DNA reads as TGTGCCAGCAGCTTAGCTCAGGCGCCCAATGAGCAGTTCTTC. It translates to CASSLAQAPNEQFF.

The chain uses TRBV5-1 and TRBJ2-1, with D uncertain. Deletions cut 0 bases from V and 0 bases from J, with 4 bases between. The CDR3 runs 14 residues. CDR1 SGHRS and CDR2 YFSETQ come from the germline V gene. The CDR3 protein is CASSLVDSYNEQFF. As DNA, the CDR3 is TGCGCCAGCAGCTTGGTGGACTCCTACAATGAGCAGTTCTTC.

The V and J genes are TRBV7-6 and TRBJ2-3; the match to TRBD1 covers 7 bases. This CDR3 spans 15 amino acids. V shed 0 bases, J shed 4 bases, and the junction held 4 bases outside the gene matches. Germline CDR1 reads SGHVS; CDR2 reads FNYEAQ. The CDR3 bases are TGTGCCAGCAGCTTAGCGAGGGGGCCTGCAGATACGCAGTATTTT. Translation: CASSLARGPADTQYF.

The V gene is TRBV13, the J gene TRBJ2-7, with TRBD1 matching 7 bases. The CDR3 sequence is 13 residues long. V dropped 8 bases and J dropped 2; count of bases not matched to a gene: 6. The germline V gene encodes CDR1 PRHDT and CDR2 FYEKMQ (reference sequence). The CDR3 region is CASCRQGAYEQYF. Here the CDR3 DNA reads TGTGCCAGCTGCCGACAGGGCGCCTACGAGCAGTACTTC.

The chain joins TRBV4-3 to TRBJ1-2, with D possibly TRBD1 on 6 matching bases. This CDR3 region has 16 residues. Germline V CDR1 and CDR2: LGHNA, YSLEER. Deletions cut 0 bases from V and 2 bases from J, with 13 bases between. Here the CDR3 DNA reads TGCGCCAGCAGCCAAGATCAGGAGGGGGTAAACTATGGCTACACCTTC. This translates into CASSQDQEGVNYGYTF.

This chain joins TRBV29-1 and TRBJ2-1; 8 nucleotides match TRBD2. CDR3 length: 14 amino acids. Germline V gene lookup returns CDR1 SQVTM and CDR2 ANQGSEA. V dropped 7 bases and J dropped 0; count of bases not matched to a gene: 5. Written as DNA, the CDR3 is TGCAGCGCCCAGCGGGAGAGCTCCTACAATGAGCAGTTCTTC. This encodes CSAQRESSYNEQFF.

The chain employs TRBV18 and TRBJ2-7; 9 bases are shared with TRBD2. The CDR3 runs to 14 residues. Germline V gene data show CDR1 as KGHSH and CDR2 as LQKENI. Losses at the gene ends were 6 bases for V and 0 bases for J; bases not matched to a gene: 3. In DNA form, the CDR3 reads TGTGCCAGCTCGCTAGCGGGGAACTCCTACGAGCAGTACTTC. As protein: CASSLAGNSYEQYF.

This sequence joins TRBV10-3 and TRBJ2-1, with D perhaps being TRBD1 or TRBD2 (5 bases each). Germline V lookup: CDR1 ENHRY, CDR2 SYGVKD. The length of the CDR3 is 14 residues. The ends were cut back, 3 bases at V and 4 bases at J, with 10 bases in the middle. As DNA, the CDR3 is TGTGCCATCAGTGAAGCAGGGAGATACAATGAGCAGTTCTTC. It encodes CAISEAGRYNEQFF.

The V gene is TRBV7-2, the J gene TRBJ2-7; 9 nucleotides line up with TRBD1. Germline loops: CDR1 SGHTA, CDR2 FQGNSA. V gave up 1 base and J gave up 4 bases; unmatched junction bases: 8. The CDR3 runs to 16 residues. The CDR3 reads CASSLVRGQGIYEQYF. The CDR3 region has the DNA TGTGCCAGCAGCTTAGTACGGGGACAGGGTATTTACGAGCAGTACTTC.

This chain links TRBV9 with TRBJ2-2, with 7 bases fitting TRBD2. Germline V lookup: CDR1 SGDLS, CDR2 YYNGEE. J was trimmed by 0 bases and V by 0 bases; bases with no gene match: 5. CDR3 length: 17 amino acids. This CDR3 reads CASSVATGLANTGELFF. As DNA, the CDR3 is TGTGCCAGCAGCGTAGCTACCGGACTAGCGAACACCGGGGAGCTGTTTTTT.

The chain links TRBV11-3 to TRBJ2-1; 7 bases are shared with TRBD2. The V gene's germline CDR1 is SGHNT and CDR2 YENEEA. The CDR3 contains 13 residues. V lost 5 bases and J lost 6; bases outside the gene matches: 4. The DNA for the CDR3 is TGTGCCAGCAGCCAGCGCGGGGGCAATGAGCAGTTCTTC. The encoded protein is CASSQRGGNEQFF.

This rearrangement joins TRBV11-2 to TRBJ2-2, with D unclear. The CDR3 has 15 amino acids. With 4 bases removed from V and 6 bases from J, the gap between germline ends came to 15 bases. The germline gives CDR1 SGHAT, CDR2 FQNNGV. The DNA of the CDR3 is TGTGCCAGCAGCTCATTATCAAGGTTGTCCGGGGAGCTGTTTTTT. Translating gives CASSSLSRLSGELFF.

This chain uses TRBV7-9 with TRBJ1-2; D gene ambiguous. CDR1 is SEHNR and CDR2 is FQNEAQ in the germline V gene (reference sequence). The V end lost 5 bases, the J end lost 8 bases, and 15 bases lay between the germline ends. This CDR3 has 13 amino acids. For the CDR3, the DNA is TGTGCCAGCAGCCCCGCCACAGTTTACGGCTACACCTTC. Translated, it gives CASSPATVYGYTF.

This chain links TRBV29-1 with TRBJ2-3; a possible D gene is TRBD1 (5 bases). V was clipped by 7 bases and J by 6 bases, with 26 bases between them. The length of the CDR3 is 16 residues. CDR1 and CDR2 from the germline V gene are SQVTM and ANQGSEA. CDR3 in amino acids: CSALIFRVRGPDTQYF. CDR3 coding DNA: TGCAGCGCACTAATCTTCAGGGTTCGCGGACCGGATACGCAGTATTTT.

The V and J genes are TRBV5-1 and TRBJ2-7, with TRBD2 matching 9 bases. Unmatched junction bases numbered 7, after V lost 4 bases and J lost 2 bases. There are 15 residues in the CDR3. The V gene's germline CDR1 is SGHRS and CDR2 YFSETQ. The CDR3 loop is CASSLIAGVAYEQYF. For the CDR3, the DNA is TGCGCCAGCAGCCTCATAGCGGGAGTAGCCTACGAGCAGTACTTC.